The rows below give T cell receptor beta chains drawn from one sample of a study of T cells in Graves' hyperthyroidism and ophthalmopathy. TCRdb reprocessed the multiplex PCR reads with MiXCR, giving one entry per CDR3 protein. The repertoire holds fewer than 450,000 distinct CDR3 sequences, with around 18% as singletons. The sample consisted of blood. The receptors were gathered from a man aged 18 to 30 with Graves' ophthalmopathy. Both conserved end residues are part of each CDR3. The order of the fields is CDR3 DNA, CDR3 protein, D gene, J gene, V gene, clone size. D genes are given only for firm matches. Size tells how often a clone was seen (once, few, many) or the class of an expanded clone, and some rows leave it out.

TGTGCCAGCAGTTCCTTAGCGGGGGGGCCCGGAGAGACCCAGTACTTC CASSSLAGGPGETQYF TRBD2 TRBJ2-5 TRBV27 NA
TGCAGTGCTAGATCCGGGACAACTGGAAACACCATATATTTT CSARSGTTGNTIYF NA TRBJ1-3 TRBV20-1 few
TGTGCCATCAGTGAGTCGAGAGGCTTGAGGTCTGAAGCTTTCTTT CAISESRGLRSEAFF NA TRBJ1-1 TRBV10-3 many
TGCAGTGTTCGGACAGGGGAAAATCAGCCCCAGCATTTT CSVRTGENQPQHF TRBD1 TRBJ1-5 TRBV20-1 many
TGCAGTGCTAGAGTAACCGGGGGGAATCACAATGAGCAGTTCTTC CSARVTGGNHNEQFF TRBD2 TRBJ2-1 TRBV20-1 NA
TGCGCCAGCAGCTTGGACACAGGGGCAGGCGGCTACACCTTC CASSLDTGAGGYTF TRBD1 TRBJ1-2 TRBV5-1 many
TGTGCCAGCAGCGTAGGTCAGATTTTAGCGGGGGGACCCACAGATACGCAGTATTTT CASSVGQILAGGPTDTQYF TRBD2 TRBJ2-3 TRBV9 NA
TGCAGTGCTAGATGGCGGGGCGGATCCTACGAGCAGTACTTC CSARWRGGSYEQYF NA TRBJ2-7 TRBV20-1 many
TGTGCCACCAGCATGACGACAGGGGGGACCTACGAGCAGTGCTTC CATSMTTGGTYEQCF TRBD1 TRBJ2-7 TRBV15 NA
TGCAGTGCTAGCGGGGGGGCAGGCGGGGAGCTGTTTTTT CSASGGAGGELFF TRBD2 TRBJ2-2 TRBV20-1 few
TGTGCCAGCAGCGTAGGTACCCATTCTGGCGGGAACACTGAAGCTTTCTTT CASSVGTHSGGNTEAFF NA TRBJ1-1 TRBV9 few
TGTGCCAGTAGTAGAGAAACCGGGACAGGGGCCGGGGAGCTGTTTTTT CASSRETGTGAGELFF TRBD1 TRBJ2-2 TRBV19 NA
TGTGCCAGCAGCTCCCGGACAAGTAACACTGAAGCTTTCTTT CASSSRTSNTEAFF NA TRBJ1-1 TRBV7-2 many
TGTGCCAGCAGGGGGCCGGCAACTAATGAAAAACTGTTTTTT CASRGPATNEKLFF NA TRBJ1-4 TRBV27 NA
TGCAGTGCCCAGTCCTCGAAGGATGGCTACACCTTC CSAQSSKDGYTF NA TRBJ1-2 TRBV20-1 NA
TGTGCCAGCAGCGTAACCGTTTCGGGAAAACTGTTTTTT CASSVTVSGKLFF NA TRBJ1-4 TRBV9 NA
TGCGCCAGCAGCCAACCTAGACAGGGTCCCTACGAGCAGTACTTC CASSQPRQGPYEQYF TRBD1 TRBJ2-7 TRBV4-1 few
TGTGCCAGCAGTCGACAGGGGGGTCAACAGCCCCAGCATTTT CASSRQGGQQPQHF TRBD1 TRBJ1-5 TRBV6-2/TRBV6-3 NA
TGTGCCAGCAGCTTAAAGTGGGGAGGCACAGATACGCAGTATTTT CASSLKWGGTDTQYF NA TRBJ2-3 TRBV7-8 many
TGTGCCAGCAGCTTCAATCAGGGTAATACCTACGAGCAGTACTTC CASSFNQGNTYEQYF NA TRBJ2-7 TRBV7-9 many
TGTGCCAGCACCCTAGTCTACCGGGAGCTGTTTTTT CASTLVYRELFF NA TRBJ2-2 TRBV7-2 NA
TGTGCCAGCATAGCCGGGGGAGGTACTGAAGCTTTCTTT CASIAGGGTEAFF NA TRBJ1-1 TRBV6-1 NA
TGTGCCAGCAGCCATGGCGCATACAATGAGCAGTTCTTC CASSHGAYNEQFF NA TRBJ2-1 TRBV4-2 few
TGTGCCAGCACCGAGGATTTCGGAGGCTATGGCTACACCTTC CASTEDFGGYGYTF NA TRBJ1-2 TRBV2 many
TGTGCCAGCAGTTGGAGTGGGGGGCGCACAGATACGCAGTATTTT CASSWSGGRTDTQYF NA TRBJ2-3 TRBV12-3/TRBV12-4 NA
TGTGCCAGCAGCCAAGTCCCACGGGAGACCCAGTACTTC CASSQVPRETQYF NA TRBJ2-5 TRBV3-1 many
TGTGCCAGCAGCTATGGGACAAGAACCTACGAGCAGTACTTC CASSYGTRTYEQYF NA TRBJ2-7 TRBV3-1 many
TGTGCCAGCAGCCCGGACAGGGGTGTAGGCAATCAGCCCCAGCATTTT CASSPDRGVGNQPQHF TRBD1 TRBJ1-5 TRBV7-9 NA
TGCGCCAGCAGCGTAGGACAGGGGACCGGCTACACCTTC CASSVGQGTGYTF TRBD1 TRBJ1-2 TRBV5-1 many
TGTGCCAGCAGCCACCTGGACAGAGTTTATGGCTACACCTTC CASSHLDRVYGYTF NA TRBJ1-2 TRBV14 NA
TGCAGCGGGGGTACAGGGTTATCCTCCTACGAGCAGTACTTC CSGGTGLSSYEQYF NA TRBJ2-7 TRBV29-1 NA
TGTGCCAGCAGTCGCCCCGGGGGAGGGGCCCTTCCTGCTTTCTTT CASSRPGGGALPAFF NA TRBJ1-1 TRBV28 many
TGTGCCAGCAGCCAGCTAGCGGGGGGGCCGTACGAGCAGTACTTC CASSQLAGGPYEQYF TRBD2 TRBJ2-7 TRBV3-1 NA
TGCGCCAGCAGCCAAGTGGGACAGGGGGCGCTTGGCTACACCTTC CASSQVGQGALGYTF TRBD1 TRBJ1-2 TRBV4-1 few
TGTGCCAGCAGTGAGGTTGAAAACAGGGGGGACGATGAGCAGTTCTTC CASSEVENRGDDEQFF TRBD1 TRBJ2-1 TRBV2 many
TGTGCCAGCGTTCCGAGGCTAGGCAAGGGGAATGAGCAGTTCTTC CASVPRLGKGNEQFF NA TRBJ2-1 TRBV6-2/TRBV6-3 many
TGCAGTGCTAAGAGCGGGGGGGCGGGTAATGAGCAGTTCTTC CSAKSGGAGNEQFF TRBD2 TRBJ2-1 TRBV20-1 many
TGCAGTCCCCTCGTCGCCCGGGACAATGAGCAGTTCTTC CSPLVARDNEQFF NA TRBJ2-1 TRBV20-1 NA
TGCAGTGCCCAGCGGGGAAGCGCAGATACGCAGTATTTT CSAQRGSADTQYF TRBD2 TRBJ2-3 TRBV20-1 many
TGTGCCAGCAGCTTGAGTAGCGGGAGCACAGATACGCAGTATTTT CASSLSSGSTDTQYF TRBD2 TRBJ2-3 TRBV11-3 many
TGCGCCAGCATGGGTTCCGGGACAGGGGAAGCTTTCTTT CASMGSGTGEAFF TRBD1 TRBJ1-1 TRBV5-1 few
TGCGCCAGCAGGGTCCGGACTAGCGGCGCCTACGAGCAGTACTTC CASRVRTSGAYEQYF TRBD2 TRBJ2-7 TRBV5-1 many
TGTGCCAGCAGAGGGACTAGCATAGATACGCAGTATTTT CASRGTSIDTQYF TRBD2 TRBJ2-3 TRBV2 NA
TGTGCCAGCAGTTTAAGCCGGGGCACTGAAGCTTTCTTT CASSLSRGTEAFF NA TRBJ1-1 TRBV28 many
TGTGCCACCAGCAGAGAGGGGACAGGGGACTACGAGCAGTACTTC CATSREGTGDYEQYF TRBD1 TRBJ2-7 TRBV15 NA
TGCAGTGCTAGAACTACTAGCGGGGCCACAGATACGCAGTATTTT CSARTTSGATDTQYF TRBD2 TRBJ2-3 TRBV20-1 once
TGTGCCACCAGCAGAGATCTAACTTTCAATGAGCAGTTCTTC CATSRDLTFNEQFF NA TRBJ2-1 TRBV15 NA